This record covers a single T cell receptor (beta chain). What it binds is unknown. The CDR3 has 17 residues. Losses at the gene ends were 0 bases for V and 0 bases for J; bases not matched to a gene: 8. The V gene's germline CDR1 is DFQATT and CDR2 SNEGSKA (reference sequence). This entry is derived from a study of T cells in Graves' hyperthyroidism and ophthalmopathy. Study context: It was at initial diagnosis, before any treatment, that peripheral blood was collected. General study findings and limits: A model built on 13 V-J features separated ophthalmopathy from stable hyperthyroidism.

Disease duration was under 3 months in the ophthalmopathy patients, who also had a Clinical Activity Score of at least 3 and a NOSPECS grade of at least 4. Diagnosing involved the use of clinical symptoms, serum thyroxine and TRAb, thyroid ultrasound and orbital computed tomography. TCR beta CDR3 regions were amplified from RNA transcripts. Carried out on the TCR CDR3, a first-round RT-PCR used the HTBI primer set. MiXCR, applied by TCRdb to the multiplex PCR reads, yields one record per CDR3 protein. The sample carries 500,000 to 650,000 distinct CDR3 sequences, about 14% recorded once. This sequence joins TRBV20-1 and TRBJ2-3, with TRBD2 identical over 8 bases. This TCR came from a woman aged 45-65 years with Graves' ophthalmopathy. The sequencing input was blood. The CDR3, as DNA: TGCAGTGCTAGAGACCAATCCGGGACTAGAAGCACAGATACGCAGTATTTT. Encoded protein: CSARDQSGTRSTDTQYF.